This is a list of T cell receptor beta chains from one sample in a study of OX40 agonist ivuxolimab in advanced cancers. The table came from immunoSEQ multiplex PCR; TCRdb's copy has only in-frame clones and leaves some out. The sample contains tens of thousands of clones, approximately 82% of which appear only once. The sequencing here drew on CD4+ or CD8+ T cells sorted from blood, taken in a trial of the OX40 agonist ivuxolimab. The source of these receptors is an adult with an advanced solid tumor such as melanoma, head and neck, liver or kidney cancer. CDR3s include the opening cysteine and the closing phenylalanine or tryptophan. A D gene is named only where the DNA matches it firmly. Size tells how often a clone was seen (once, few, many) or the class of an expanded clone, and some rows leave it out.

clone_size,d_call,j_call,v_call,cdr3_nt,cdr3_aa
NA,NA,TRBJ1-3,TRBV7-8,TGTGCCAGCCGACACCGAGGCTCTGGAAACACCATATATTTT,CASRHRGSGNTIYF
NA,NA,TRBJ2-2,TRBV7-8,TGTGCCAGCAGCCAAGATCATCCCCCCATTGTGGGCACCGGGGAGCTGTTTTTT,CASSQDHPPIVGTGELFF
NA,TRBD1,TRBJ1-6,TRBV11-2,TGTGCCAGCAGAGGGACAGGGGCCGAGAATTCACCCCTCCACTTT,CASRGTGAENSPLHF
NA,NA,TRBJ1-5,TRBV28,TGTGCCAGCAGTGCCCCCGGGGGGCGGGGTCAGCCCCAGCATTTT,CASSAPGGRGQPQHF
NA,NA,TRBJ1-5,TRBV10-3,TGTGCCATCGGTGCCGGCGAACCCCAGCATTTT,CAIGAGEPQHF
few,TRBD1,TRBJ1-1,TRBV19,TGTGCCAGTAACAACCCGACAGGGATCTCCACTGAAGCTTTCTTT,CASNNPTGISTEAFF
NA,NA,TRBJ1-4,TRBV7-7,TGTGCTAGCAGCCTTACGACAGGCGTCAATGAAAAACTGTTTTTT,CASSLTTGVNEKLFF
NA,NA,TRBJ2-4,TRBV6-5,TGTGCCAGCAGTTCAAACCTACTAGCCAAAAACATTCAGTACTTC,CASSSNLLAKNIQYF
NA,NA,TRBJ2-3,TRBV18,TGTGCCAGCTCACCACCGGGGCAGGGAAGTTACACAGATACGCAGTATTTT,CASSPPGQGSYTDTQYF
once,NA,TRBJ2-7,TRBV6-5,TGTGCCAGCAGTGGGGGCTACGAGCAGTACTTC,CASSGGYEQYF
once,NA,TRBJ2-3,TRBV9,TGTGCCAGCAGACCCCAGGGCACAGATACGCAGTATTTT,CASRPQGTDTQYF
NA,NA,TRBJ2-1,TRBV5-4,TGTGCCAGCAGCCAACCCCTGTCTGAGCTCGAATCCTACAATGAGCAGTTCTTC,CASSQPLSELESYNEQFF
once,NA,TRBJ2-7,TRBV10-3,TGTGCCATCAGTGGCGGACTCGGCGAGCAGTACTTC,CAISGGLGEQYF
NA,NA,TRBJ2-3,TRBV5-6,TGTGCCAGCAGTCCTCTAGGACACGGCACAGATACGCAGTATTTT,CASSPLGHGTDTQYF
NA,NA,TRBJ1-1,TRBV25-1,TGTGCCAGCAGTGAGGGACCCTGGAACACTGAAGCTTTCTTT,CASSEGPWNTEAFF
NA,NA,TRBJ2-1,TRBV7-9,TGTGCCAGCAGCTTAAGTGACTTCAATGAGCAGTTCTTC,CASSLSDFNEQFF
few,NA,TRBJ1-5,TRBV7-2,TGTGCCAGCAGCCCTCCAGGGCATCGAAATCAGCCCCAGCATTTT,CASSPPGHRNQPQHF
NA,NA,TRBJ1-1,TRBV7-9,TGTGCCAGCAGCTCGACGGTTCCGAAGGAAGCTTTCTTT,CASSSTVPKEAFF
NA,NA,TRBJ2-6,TRBV6-1,TGTGCCAGCAGAGGGGTTCCCGGGGCCAACGTCCTGACTTTC,CASRGVPGANVLTF
few,TRBD2,TRBJ2-3,TRBV7-9,TGTGCCAGCAGCCCGGGGACTAGCGGGGGCACAGATACGCAGTATTTT,CASSPGTSGGTDTQYF
NA,NA,TRBJ2-2,TRBV27,TGTGCCAGCAGTTTAGGACTCCGCCCTAGCACCGGGGAGCTGTTTTTT,CASSLGLRPSTGELFF
NA,NA,TRBJ1-1,TRBV28,TGTGCCAGCAGTTTATCCCAGGCCTCAGCAGCTTTCTTT,CASSLSQASAAFF
NA,TRBD1,TRBJ1-5,TRBV19,TGTGCCAGTAGTTCAGGACAGGGGACAACTAGCAATCAGCCCCAGCATTTT,CASSSGQGTTSNQPQHF
NA,NA,TRBJ1-3,TRBV18,TGTGCCAGCTCACCACTTCCCGGGACTCAAGTCCTCTCTGGAAACACCATATATTTT,CASSPLPGTQVLSGNTIYF
NA,NA,TRBJ2-1,TRBV9,TGTGCCAGCAGCTGGAGACTGGGTCGGAATGAGCAGTTCTTC,CASSWRLGRNEQFF
NA,TRBD1,TRBJ2-2,TRBV19,TGTGCCAGTAGTATCCTGGACAGGGGCACCGGGGAGCTGTTTTTT,CASSILDRGTGELFF
NA,TRBD1,TRBJ1-5,TRBV5-4,TGTGCCAGCAGCTTATGGACAGGGGGAAGGCGCAATCAGCCCCAGCATTTT,CASSLWTGGRRNQPQHF
NA,NA,TRBJ2-2,TRBV7-2,TGTGCCAGCAGACCCCCCCCCGGAGTGGCCGGGGAGCTGTTTTTT,CASRPPPGVAGELFF
NA,TRBD1,TRBJ1-2,TRBV7-9,TGTGCCAGCAGCTTAGGAGACAGGGCCTATGGCTACACCTTC,CASSLGDRAYGYTF
NA,TRBD1,TRBJ1-2,TRBV6-1,TGTGCCAGCAGTGCCCTCGGACAGGGCGTCATCTATGGCTACACCTTC,CASSALGQGVIYGYTF
NA,NA,TRBJ2-2,TRBV5-4,TGTGCCAGCAGCTCTCTGGACACCGGGGAGCTGTTTTTT,CASSSLDTGELFF
once,NA,TRBJ2-1,TRBV2,TGTGCCAGCAGTTTCCGGGACCGAACCTACAATGAGCAGTTCTTC,CASSFRDRTYNEQFF
NA,TRBD1,TRBJ1-6,TRBV5-6,TGTGCCAGCAGCCTTGCCGGGACAGGCTCGAATTCACCCCTCCACTTT,CASSLAGTGSNSPLHF
NA,NA,TRBJ1-5,TRBV27,TGTGCCAGCAGTTACATTGGGGCGGAGGGCAATCAGCCCCAGCATTTT,CASSYIGAEGNQPQHF
NA,NA,TRBJ2-3,TRBV7-2,TGTGCCAGCAGCGGGACACAGAGCACAGATACGCAGTATTTT,CASSGTQSTDTQYF
few,NA,TRBJ1-5,TRBV18,TGTGCCAGCTCACCCCCCGGTCAGCCCCAGCATTTT,CASSPPGQPQHF
NA,TRBD1,TRBJ1-2,TRBV13,TGTGCCAGCAGCTCACAGGGGTACGGCTACACCTTC,CASSSQGYGYTF
NA,TRBD2,TRBJ2-3,TRBV6-1,TGTGCCAGCTGCGGGGGGGCGGATACGCAGTATTTT,CASCGGADTQYF
NA,TRBD2,TRBJ2-2,TRBV5-1,TGCGCCAGCAGCTTGGCCTTGCCCCGGGGGGGAGGCACCGGGGAGCTGTTTTTT,CASSLALPRGGGTGELFF
NA,NA,TRBJ1-5,TRBV27,TGTGCCAGCAGTTTATCGGCAGGGGTCCAGCCCCAGCATTTT,CASSLSAGVQPQHF
few,NA,TRBJ1-2,TRBV30,TGTGCCTGGACTTGGGGCACGAATTCCGGTGGCTACACCTTC,CAWTWGTNSGGYTF
NA,NA,TRBJ2-1,TRBV29-1,TGCAGCGCATCTGTAGCTGAGCAGTTCTTC,CSASVAEQFF
NA,TRBD2,TRBJ2-7,TRBV27,TGTGCCAGCAGCCCCCTCGGACTAGCGGGATCCGGCTACGAGCAGTACTTC,CASSPLGLAGSGYEQYF
NA,NA,TRBJ2-7,TRBV5-4,TGTGCCAGCAGCTTGAAGGGTCAGACCTACGAGCAGTACTTC,CASSLKGQTYEQYF
NA,NA,TRBJ2-1,TRBV2,TGTGCCAGCACCCTGCCCCCCAATGAGCAGTTCTTC,CASTLPPNEQFF
once,NA,TRBJ2-6,TRBV7-3,TGTGCCAGCAGCTTAGATAGCTCTGGGGCCAACGTCCTGACTTTC,CASSLDSSGANVLTF
NA,TRBD1,TRBJ1-1,TRBV7-9,TGTGCCAGCAGCTTTCAAGGGGGCTTAATGAACACTGAAGCTTTCTTT,CASSFQGGLMNTEAFF
NA,NA,TRBJ2-1,TRBV18,TGTGCCAGCTCACCAGGGGGCTCCTACAATGAGCAGTTCTTC,CASSPGGSYNEQFF
NA,TRBD1,TRBJ1-6,TRBV5-6,TGTGCCAGCAGCCCTGGGACAGGGGTACGCTCCTATAATTCACCCCTCCACTTT,CASSPGTGVRSYNSPLHF
NA,NA,TRBJ2-7,TRBV27,TGTGCCAGCAGTCCCCTGCGAGATTCCGGCGAGCAGTACTTC,CASSPLRDSGEQYF
NA,TRBD2,TRBJ2-3,TRBV7-8,TGTGCCAGCAGCTCGGGCCAGAGAAGCGGGATTGCAGATACGCAGTATTTT,CASSSGQRSGIADTQYF
NA,NA,TRBJ2-5,TRBV7-8,TGTGCCAGCAGCCATATCGGCGGGGGCCTGGATGAGACCCAGTACTTC,CASSHIGGGLDETQYF
NA,NA,TRBJ1-2,TRBV5-1,TGCGCCAGCAGCTTGGCGTCTGGGTATGGCTACACCTTC,CASSLASGYGYTF
NA,NA,TRBJ2-7,TRBV5-4,TGTGCCAGCAGCCCCCGGGACTCCTACGAGCAGTACTTC,CASSPRDSYEQYF